This T cell receptor beta chain was found in a study of response to subunit inactivated influenza vaccine. The CDR3 extends over 12 amino acids. Germline-derived CDR1 and CDR2 are SGHVS and FNYEAQ. J was trimmed by 10 bases and V by 4 bases; bases with no gene match: 5. This clonotype has ten or more counts. The antigen remains unidentified. Regarding the study as a whole: Researchers suggested that each seasonal influenza vaccination recruits few new T cells.

Using its own MiXCR run on the RT-PCR reads, TCRdb lists one record per CDR3 protein. This sample has about 620,000 distinct CDR3 sequences, with approximately 12% found just once. V usage is TRBV7-6 and J usage is TRBJ2-3, with 7 bases fitting TRBD2. Sequences were derived from PBMCs from blood, sampled on the day of vaccination. This sequence was found in a man between 45 and 60 years old who received an inactivated influenza vaccine. As DNA, the CDR3 is TGTGCCAGCAGCTCAGACGGGAGGTCGCAGTATTTT. Its translation is CASSSDGRSQYF.